A single sample is the source of the 19 T cell receptor beta chains below, sequenced in a study of identical twins. From the 5' RACE reads, TCRdb called clonotypes with MiXCR, one entry per CDR3 protein. Among hundreds of thousands of distinct CDR3 sequences listed, around a sixth were seen once. The same sample was also used in a study of T cells expressing NK-cell markers.

Sequencing was carried out using PBMCs. These receptor sequences come from a woman aged 18-29 years in good health.

This clonotype was observed a few times. The chain carries TRBV12-5 and TRBJ2-7, with D unresolved. This CDR3 comprises 15 residues. The germline V gene has CDR1 LGHNT and CDR2 FRNRAP. V lost 6 bases and J 3 bases, leaving 18 bases between the germline ends. The CDR3 DNA is TGTGCTAGTGGGTCCCCTGGATATCGTCTCTACGAGCAGTACTTC. It codes for CASGSPGYRLYEQYF.

The chain is built from TRBV7-9 and TRBJ2-6; D unresolved. This CDR3 is 12 amino acids long. V was pared by 7 bases and J by 4 bases, with 5 bases between. From germline, CDR1 is SEHNR and CDR2 FQNEAQ (reference sequence). The CDR3 coding sequence is TGTGCCAGCACCGGAGGGGCCAACGTCCTGACTTTC. Translated, it gives CASTGGANVLTF.

The table lists this clonotype with many counts. V is TRBV12-3 or TRBV12-4 and J is TRBJ1-1; D unresolved. V lost 4 bases and J 1 base, leaving 10 bases between the germline ends. The CDR3 length is 14 residues. CDR3 sequence reads: CASSSPGGNTEAFF. CDR3 DNA sequence: TGTGCCAGCAGTTCTCCGGGCGGGAACACTGAAGCTTTCTTT.

The chain links TRBV20-1 to TRBJ2-2; D gene unclear. Trimming left V 5 bases short and J 8 bases short, with 12 bases between. The CDR3 spans 12 residues. Germline V gene sequence: CDR1 DFQATT, CDR2 SNEGSKA (reference sequence). DNA of the CDR3: TGCAGTGCTTACGACCAGACGGGGGAGCTGTTTTTT. Its translation is CSAYDQTGELFF.

The sample holds a few counts of this clonotype. The V and J genes are TRBV20-1 and TRBJ2-1; TRBD2 agrees at 8 bases. Unmatched junction bases numbered 8, after V lost 6 bases and J lost 4 bases. The CDR3 runs 14 residues. CDR1 is DFQATT, CDR2 SNEGSKA, per germline (reference sequence). CDR3 protein: CSARTGGPYNEQFF. CDR3 DNA sequence: TGCAGTGCCCGAACGGGAGGGCCGTACAATGAGCAGTTCTTC.

The sample holds a few counts of this clonotype. This chain joins TRBV6-4 and TRBJ2-4, with unresolved D. Trimming left V 7 bases short and J 0 bases short, with 7 bases between. Germline V gives CDR1 MRHNA, CDR2 SNTAGT. The CDR3 spans 13 residues. The CDR3 DNA follows: TGTGCCAGCAATAGGCTAGCCAAAAACATTCAGTACTTC. As protein: CASNRLAKNIQYF.

The J gene is TRBJ2-7, the V gene TRBV13; TRBD2 agrees at 9 bases. The ends lost 3 bases at V and 3 bases at J; junction bases unmatched: 6. Germline V lookup: CDR1 PRHDT, CDR2 FYEKMQ (reference sequence). This CDR3 is 15 amino acids long. The CDR3 sequence is CASSFGETSGYEQYF. DNA for the CDR3: TGTGCCAGCAGCTTTGGCGAGACTAGCGGCTACGAGCAGTACTTC.

A few counts support this clonotype. The CDR3 sequence: CSARTTSGGYEQYF. CDR3 bases: TGCAGTGCTAGAACGACTAGCGGGGGGTACGAGCAGTACTTC. The chain employs TRBV20-1 and TRBJ2-7, with 13 bases aligning to TRBD2. The germline V gene has CDR1 DFQATT and CDR2 SNEGSKA (reference sequence). V was clipped by 2 bases and J by 4 bases; unmatched bases: 2. CDR3 size: 14 residues.

This clonotype was observed a few times. The chain is built from TRBV20-1 and TRBJ2-1, with TRBD2 matching over 9 bases. The J segment lost 3 bases and the V segment lost 4 bases, leaving 4 bases of the junction unmatched. The CDR3 spans 14 residues. The V gene's germline CDR1 is DFQATT and CDR2 SNEGSKA (reference sequence). CDR3 in amino acids: CSAMISGGYNEQFF. The CDR3, as DNA: TGCAGTGCTATGATTAGCGGGGGCTACAATGAGCAGTTCTTC.

The rearrangement links TRBV18 to TRBJ1-1; 7 bases match TRBD1. CDR3 length: 14 amino acids. Germline V CDR1 and CDR2: KGHSH, LQKENI. V shed 3 bases and J 3 bases; nucleotides not matched to a gene: 4. CDR3 bases: TGTGCCAGCTCACCCTCCCAGGGGGACACTGAAGCTTTCTTT. It yields the protein CASSPSQGDTEAFF.

The sample holds a few counts of this clonotype. The rearrangement joins TRBV20-1 to TRBJ1-1; unclear D gene. The CDR3 contains 13 residues. V lost 5 bases to trimming and J lost 1 base, with 11 bases between them. The germline gives CDR1 DFQATT, CDR2 SNEGSKA (reference sequence). Here the CDR3 DNA reads TGCAGTGCTCGTTGGGCCTCGAACACTGAAGCTTTCTTT. It codes for CSARWASNTEAFF.

This clonotype was counted between two and nine times. The chain has TRBV9 and TRBJ2-1, with 12 positions matching TRBD2. The CDR3 has 17 residues. The V gene's germline CDR1 is SGDLS and CDR2 YYNGEE. The V and J ends lost 3 bases and 9 bases, in that order; junction bases with no gene match: 13. The CDR3 reads CASSAFPTSGRSGEQFF. CDR3 bases: TGTGCCAGCAGCGCCTTCCCCACTAGCGGGAGGTCAGGTGAGCAGTTCTTC.

The CDR3 region is CASTRADVGGDEQYF. The CDR3 DNA is TGTGCCAGCACCAGAGCGGACGTGGGGGGCGACGAGCAGTACTTC. The chain combines TRBV5-4 with TRBJ2-7, with D perhaps assigned TRBD1 or TRBD2 (6 bases each). There are 15 residues in the CDR3. Germline assignment: CDR1 SGHNT and CDR2 YYREEE (reference sequence). Trimming removed 6 bases from V and 5 bases from J, with 21 bases in between.

The genes are TRBV14 and TRBJ2-1, with D unresolved. Germline CDR1 and CDR2: SGHDN and FVKESK. The CDR3 has 12 residues. V was cut by 11 bases and J by 1 base, with 9 bases left in between. The CDR3 coding sequence is TGTGCCCAGGCGCGTTCCTACAATGAGCAGTTCTTC. This encodes CAQARSYNEQFF.

The rearrangement links TRBV7-2 to TRBJ2-1; 7 bases match TRBD2. Germline V lookup: CDR1 SGHTA, CDR2 FQGNSA. The CDR3 totals 14 residues. After removal of 1 base from V and 12 bases from J, the junction contained 9 bases not matched to a gene. CDR3 coding DNA: TGTGCCAGCAGCTTAGTGGGGGGGTCAATGGGGCAGTTCTTC. This codes for CASSLVGGSMGQFF.

This clonotype has only a few counts. This rearrangement joins TRBV20-1 to TRBJ2-7; the match to TRBD2 covers 10 bases. CDR3 length: 13 amino acids. Germline CDR1 and CDR2: DFQATT and SNEGSKA (reference sequence). The trim removed 2 bases at V and 6 bases at J, leaving 4 bases unmatched. The CDR3 region is CSARLAGVTEQYF. CDR3 sequence (DNA): TGCAGTGCTAGACTAGCGGGAGTAACCGAGCAGTACTTC.

This clonotype turned up a few times. The chain is built from TRBV5-1 and TRBJ2-7; D uncertain. Trimming pared 4 bases from V and 1 base from J, leaving 15 bases between. Germline CDR1 and CDR2: SGHRS and YFSETQ. CDR3 length equals 15 residues. This chain's CDR3 is CASSLTLVRSYEQYF. As DNA, the CDR3 is TGCGCCAGCAGCCTAACCCTGGTTAGGTCCTACGAGCAGTACTTC.

This clonotype was detected a few times. The V call is TRBV6-5, the J call TRBJ2-6; no clear D. The germline CDR1 and CDR2 sequences are MNHEY and SVGAGI. The CDR3 is made up of 15 amino acids. Trimming left V 2 bases short and J 0 bases short, with 5 bases between. The CDR3 DNA is TGTGCCAGCAGTTACGTTTACTCTGGGGCCAACGTCCTGACTTTC. Amino acid sequence: CASSYVYSGANVLTF.

This chain joins TRBV14 and TRBJ2-1; D uncertain. Per the germline V gene, CDR1 is SGHDN and CDR2 is FVKESK. The germline V and J ends were trimmed by 4 bases and 5 bases, with 9 bases remaining between them. This CDR3 is built from 13 residues. Here the CDR3 reads CASSRVIDNEQFF. CDR3 bases: TGTGCCAGCAGCCGAGTAATTGACAATGAGCAGTTCTTC.